The next 9 T cell receptor beta chains were all read from a single sample in a study of blood T cell repertoires in COVID-19 (dated by TCRdb to about 2020). Libraries came from the immunoSEQ multiplex PCR assay. The clones in this table, taken by TCRdb from immuneACCESS, are in-frame only. Not every clone is retained; where verified, under half of the shortfall comes from an unresolved V gene, and the cause of the rest is unknown. The sample records more than 45,000 clones, roughly 87% of which are singletons. The ten largest clones add up to 15% to 20% of the sample. Sequencing used peripheral blood. The origin of the receptors is a human donor with active COVID-19. The donor label of this sample is uncertain.

This clone occurred once. The CDR3 nucleotides read TGTGCCAGCAGCCTTTCCTACGAGCAGTACTTC. Protein product: CASSLSYEQYF. The rearrangement links TRBV7-2 to TRBJ2-7; D gene unclear. The CDR3 has 11 residues. Deletions cut 5 bases from V and 1 base from J, with 3 bases between. Germline CDR1 SGHTA, CDR2 FQGNSA.

This chain joins TRBV29-1 and TRBJ1-5; 11 bases match TRBD1. V trimming: 6 bases; J trimming: 0 bases; junction bases outside the gene matches: 13. CDR1 is SQVTM, CDR2 ANQGSEA, per germline. This CDR3 is built from 18 residues. The CDR3 nucleotides are TGCAGCGTGCTTTTAGGGACAGGGGGGGTATTTAGCAATCAGCCCCAGCATTTT. Translated, it gives CSVLLGTGGVFSNQPQHF.

This clone has just a few counts. The J gene is TRBJ2-2, the V gene TRBV21-1; the listed D gene, TRBD1, was not tested against the DNA. TRBV21-1 is recorded as a pseudogene. This CDR3 contains 15 residues. The CDR3 spells CASSSQGLLTGELFF. Written as DNA, the CDR3 is TGTGCCAGCAGCAGTCAGGGGCTATTAACCGGGGAGCTGTTTTTT.

CDR3 sequence reads: CASKKTVNTEAFF. In DNA, the CDR3 is TGTGCCAGCAAAAAGACAGTGAACACTGAAGCTTTCTTT. The rearrangement uses TRBV6-5 and TRBJ1-1, with a weak D call TRBD1 (5 bases). Looked up from germline, CDR1 is MNHEY and CDR2 is SVGAGI. Trimming took 7 bases from V and 0 from J, leaving 9 bases between them. The CDR3 contains 13 residues.

V and J are TRBV9 and TRBJ2-7, with no clear D. Germline assignment: CDR1 SGDLS and CDR2 YYNGEE. There are 13 residues in the CDR3. V was cut by 2 bases and J by 1 base, with 7 bases left in between. The CDR3 DNA reads TGTGCCAGCAGCGTGGCTGATTCCTACGAGCAGTACTTC. This translates into CASSVADSYEQYF.

The rearrangement uses TRBV6-2 or TRBV6-3 and TRBJ1-2; D gene uncertain. Per germline, CDR1 MNHEY and CDR2 SVGEGT. The ends were cut back, 3 bases at V and 8 bases at J, with 7 bases in the middle. The CDR3 loop spans 11 amino acids. CDR3 amino acids: CASSYRGGYTF. The CDR3 region has the DNA TGTGCCAGCAGTTATCGTGGCGGCTACACCTTC.

On this clone itself: This same CDR3 is encoded by further DNA sequences in the sample. The V gene is TRBV6-2 or TRBV6-3, the J gene TRBJ2-2; 10 bases align to TRBD1. The trim removed 3 bases at V and 1 base at J, leaving 2 bases unmatched. CDR3 length equals 16 residues. The germline V gene encodes CDR1 MNHEY and CDR2 SVGEGT. The CDR3 nucleotides read TGTGCCAGCAGTTATGGGGACAGGGGGAACACCGGGGAGCTGTTTTTT. Protein product: CASSYGDRGNTGELFF.

This chain connects TRBV3-1 (or the pseudogene TRBV3-2) to TRBJ1-5, with 7 bases that match TRBD1. The germline V gene encodes CDR1 LGHDT and CDR2 YNNKEL (reference sequence). Unmatched junction bases numbered 10, after V lost 1 base and J lost 7 bases. The length of the CDR3 is 16 residues. The CDR3 nucleotides are TGTGCCAGCAGCCAAGTAGGGGGCGTCACTACGCAGCCCCAGCATTTT. Amino acid sequence: CASSQVGGVTTQPQHF.

The chain joins TRBV24-1 to TRBJ2-3; 10 bases agree with TRBD2. CDR1 and CDR2 (germline): KGHDR, SFDVKD. J lost 4 bases, V lost 2 bases, and 14 bases had no gene match. The CDR3 consists of 19 residues. In DNA, the CDR3 is TGTGCCACCAGTGATTCCTCCCCCGTAGCGGGGGGCAAGGCAGATACGCAGTATTTT. Translating gives CATSDSSPVAGGKADTQYF.